This record covers a single T cell receptor beta chain. The specificity of this receptor is unknown. No base-level quality is on record; no much larger clone is a single base apart. TCR CDR3 regions were amplified from genomic DNA by multiplex PCR using the deep immunoSEQ assay. Extracted genomic DNA from each cell subset was spread evenly across all wells of several immunoSEQ 96-well plates, with each plate serving as a replicate. For sorted subsets, each replicate PCR was loaded with approximately 200 ng genomic DNA, equivalent to 32,000 or so T cell genomes. Purified libraries were measured with a Qubit 3.0 fluorometer, size-checked on a Bioanalyzer 2100, and measured again with the KAPA Library Quantification kit. A separate single-read 150-cycle Illumina NextSeq 550 flow cell was used to sequence each immunoSEQ 96-well plate. On the study's bioinformatics: Because the immunoSEQ output held only junctional sequences and lacked quality scores, the filtering could not match the filtering applied to full-length reads. Sequences were annotated with PyIR, a Python wrapper for IgBLAST v1.9, and V/J genes and CDR3 were assigned using IMGT germline references. Any read was removed if the V/J assignment was weak (E-value above 1e-6), the CDR3 was missing, or the read contained stop codons, out-of-frame junctions, or ambiguous translated residues. V3J clonotypes were defined by identical inferred V gene, J gene, and CDR3 amino acid sequence. Percentage overlap between repertoires was computed as shared unique clonotypes divided by the size of the smaller repertoire. Richness of each repertoire was evaluated using RTK rarefaction, the Chao1 estimator, and Recon v2.1 estimates of unobserved clonotypes. Generation probabilities were computed with OLGA for all TCRbeta clonotypes obtained by the gDNA method from four donors. This is the immuneACCESS table as TCRdb keeps it, with only in-frame sequences that have V and J called. A part of the clones is gone; compared with another copy, unresolved V genes explain less than half, and the rest is unexplained. Clonal size and the V and J genes are those of that table, whereas D and trimming came from the DNA. The sample data list 2 million to 3 million clones, and approximately 93% of these were observed just once. 0.36% of the sample rests with the top ten.

The CDR3 sequence holds 16 residues, the cysteine and phenylalanine included. Only CDR3 DNA is held: 48 bases, read in frame from base 1. For CDR1 and CDR2, the germline V gene lists MNHEY and SVGAGI. V was cut back by 2 bases and J by 1 base, leaving a gap of 14 bases between them. The donors were healthy, HIV-negative adults who had no recently reported acute infections or vaccinations. Every donor was a Caucasian adult residing in Nashville, Tennessee, USA. CD4+ T cells were enriched by magnetic negative selection, after which naive cells were positively selected on CD45RA and the negative fraction was taken as the memory subset. Blood was collected by leukapheresis, and PBMCs were isolated by Ficoll-Histopaque density gradient centrifugation and then cryopreserved in liquid nitrogen vapor phase. Purity and quantity of every magnetically sorted T cell population were checked by analytical flow cytometry. Each sorted fraction had its genomic DNA isolated and then quantified by UV absorbance on a Nanodrop 2000c.

The data were taken from a study of shared clonotypes between healthy human individuals (TCRdb year 2020). Regarding the research as a whole: The cohort comprised a couple of women and a few men aged 18 to 49 years. For each donor, CD4 naive and CD4 memory were each run on three plates, CD8 naive on two plates, and CD8 memory on one plate. To estimate repertoire size and how much clonotype sharing occurs between individuals, the study deeply sequenced the blood TCR repertoires of five healthy adults. To increase sequencing depth and limit assay-specific biases, TCR repertoire library preparation and sequencing were carried out by different laboratories using diverse techniques. Each donor's leukapheresis produced roughly between roughly 0.94 and 9.5 billion PBMCs. Results the study describes overall, beyond this receptor: Pairwise subsampling led to the expectation that sequencing depth would affect the degree of clonotype sharing among donors. The genetic and exposure-history diversity represented was limited by the small number of donors. Higher generation probabilities were observed for clonotypes shared by all four sorted-subset donors than for non-shared clonotypes. Only blood was sampled, and tissue TCR repertoires likely differ from those in blood. Across a handful of donors, about 5% of naive CD4, approximately 3.5% of naive CD8, roughly 2.2% of memory CD4, and about 0.44% of memory CD8 clonotypes were shared. Naive subsets generally had larger estimated clonotype richness than memory subsets did. Incomplete sequencing was indicated by rarefaction of sorted-subset datasets, despite the large sequencing depth.

The chain uses TRBV6-5 and TRBJ2-5; the best D guess is TRBD2, with 6 bases matching. This receptor was taken from a man younger than 30 in good health. Some clones in this sample may be carry-over from other donors' samples. The sample consisted of naive CD4+ T cells from PBMCs. The cell subset or site label corresponds to: CD45RA+ positively selected. The CDR3 in this case is CASSYGPSEGQETQYF. The base sequence is TGTGCCAGCAGTTACGGGCCTAGCGAGGGCCAAGAGACCCAGTACTTC.